What follows is one T cell receptor beta chain and its context. The antigen remains undetermined. The data were taken from a study of T-cell reconstitution after alpha-beta-depleted transplantation in children. For TCRbeta, the library was prepared with unique molecular identifiers. MiXCR, run by TCRdb on the PCR reads, gives a single entry per CDR3 protein. The sample contains approximately 520,000 distinct CDR3 sequences, roughly 10% of which appear only once. The ends were cut back, 7 bases at V and 5 bases at J, with 18 bases in the middle. CDR1 MNHNS and CDR2 SASEGT come from the germline V gene. This CDR3 contains 14 residues. Study conclusions and caveats: The main origin of T-cell counts and diversity one year after transplant was newly produced T cells.

This sequence joins TRBV6-1 and TRBJ2-7, with D possibly TRBD2 on 6 matching bases. The clonotype originates from a female patient aged 2-15 years who had a stem cell transplant for aplastic anemia, so the T cells may come from the graft donor. The specimen comprised PBMCs, mostly from graft donor cells, sampled 180 days after TCRalphabeta/CD19-depleted stem cell transplant. CDR3 bases: TGTGCCAGCATTGGGCAGGGAGGATTTAACGAGCAGTACGTC. This codes for CASIGQGGFNEQYV.